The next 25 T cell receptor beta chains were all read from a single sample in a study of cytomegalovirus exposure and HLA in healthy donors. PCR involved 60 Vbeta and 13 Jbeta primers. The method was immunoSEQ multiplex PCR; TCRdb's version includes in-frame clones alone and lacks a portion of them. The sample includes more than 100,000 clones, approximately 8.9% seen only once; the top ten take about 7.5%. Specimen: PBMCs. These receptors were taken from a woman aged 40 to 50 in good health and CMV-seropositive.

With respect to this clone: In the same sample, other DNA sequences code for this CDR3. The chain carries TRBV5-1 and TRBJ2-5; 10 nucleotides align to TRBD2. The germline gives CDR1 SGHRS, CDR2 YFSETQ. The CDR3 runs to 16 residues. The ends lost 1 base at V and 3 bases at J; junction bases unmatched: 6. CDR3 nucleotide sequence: TGCGCCAGCAGCTTGTTACCTAGCGGGGGTGAAGAGACCCAGTACTTC. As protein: CASSLLPSGGEETQYF.

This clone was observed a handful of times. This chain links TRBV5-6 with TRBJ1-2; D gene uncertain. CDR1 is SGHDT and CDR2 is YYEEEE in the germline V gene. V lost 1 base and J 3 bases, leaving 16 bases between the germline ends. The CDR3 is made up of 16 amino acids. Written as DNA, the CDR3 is TGTGCCAGCAGCTTGCTTAGTAAATACCTCGACTATGGCTACACCTTC. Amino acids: CASSLLSKYLDYGYTF.

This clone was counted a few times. The CDR3 reads CASSEQGSGANVLTF. The CDR3 DNA reads as TGTGCCAGCAGTGAACAGGGCTCTGGGGCCAACGTCCTGACTTTC. V is TRBV2 and J is TRBJ2-6; D might be TRBD1 (5 bases). CDR3 length equals 15 residues. Germline lookup yields CDR1 SNHLY and CDR2 FYNNEI. V lost 2 bases to trimming and J lost 0 bases, with 5 bases between them.

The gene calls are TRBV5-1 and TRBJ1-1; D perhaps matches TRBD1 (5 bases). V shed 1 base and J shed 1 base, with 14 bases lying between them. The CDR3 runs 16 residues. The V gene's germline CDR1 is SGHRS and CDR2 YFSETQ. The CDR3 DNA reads TGCGCCAGCAGCTTGTGGTGGGGCGTGGGGAACACTGAAGCTTTCTTT. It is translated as CASSLWWGVGNTEAFF. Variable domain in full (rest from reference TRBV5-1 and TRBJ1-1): KAGVTQTPRYLIKTRGQQVTLSCSPISGHRSVSWYQQTPGQGLQFLFEYFSETQRNKGNFPGRFSGRQFSNSRSEMNVSTLELGDSALYLCASSLWWGVGNTEAFFGQGTRLTVV.

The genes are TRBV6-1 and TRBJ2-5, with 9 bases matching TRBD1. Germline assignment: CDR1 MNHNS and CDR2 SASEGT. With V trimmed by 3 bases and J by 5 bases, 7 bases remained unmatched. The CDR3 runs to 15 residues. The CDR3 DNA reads TGTGCCAGCAGTGAGAAACAGGGGGCTTGGGAGACCCAGTACTTC. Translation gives CASSEKQGAWETQYF.

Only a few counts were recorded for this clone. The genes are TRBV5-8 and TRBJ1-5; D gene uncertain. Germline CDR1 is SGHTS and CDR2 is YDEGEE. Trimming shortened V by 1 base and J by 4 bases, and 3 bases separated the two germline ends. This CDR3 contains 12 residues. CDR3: CASSLRNQPQHF. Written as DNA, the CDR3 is TGTGCCAGCAGCTTGCGGAATCAGCCCCAGCATTTT.

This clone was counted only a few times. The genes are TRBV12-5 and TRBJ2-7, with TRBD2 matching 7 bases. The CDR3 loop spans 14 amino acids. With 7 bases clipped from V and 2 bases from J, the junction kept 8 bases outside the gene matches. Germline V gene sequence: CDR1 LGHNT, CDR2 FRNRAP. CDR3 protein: CASAPAGIAYEQYF. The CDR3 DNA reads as TGTGCTAGTGCCCCAGCGGGAATAGCCTACGAGCAGTACTTC. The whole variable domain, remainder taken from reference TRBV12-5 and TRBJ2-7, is DARVTQTPRHKVTEMGQEVTMRCQPILGHNTVFWYRQTMMQGLELLAYFRNRAPLDDSGMPKDRFSAEMPDATLATLKIQPSEPRDSAVYFCASAPAGIAYEQYFGPGTRLTVT.

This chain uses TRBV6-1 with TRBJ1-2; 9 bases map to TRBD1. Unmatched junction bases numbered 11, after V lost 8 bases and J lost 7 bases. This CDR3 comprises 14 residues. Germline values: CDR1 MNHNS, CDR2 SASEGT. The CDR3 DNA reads TGTGCCAGCCGGGACAGGGTTTTATCGGCTGGCTACACCTTC. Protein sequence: CASRDRVLSAGYTF.

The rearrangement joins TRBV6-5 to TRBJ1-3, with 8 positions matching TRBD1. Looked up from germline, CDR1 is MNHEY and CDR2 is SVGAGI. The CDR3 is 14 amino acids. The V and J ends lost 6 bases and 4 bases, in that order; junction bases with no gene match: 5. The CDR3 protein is CASRKTGAGNTIYF. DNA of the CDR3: TGTGCCAGCAGAAAGACAGGGGCCGGAAACACCATATATTTT.

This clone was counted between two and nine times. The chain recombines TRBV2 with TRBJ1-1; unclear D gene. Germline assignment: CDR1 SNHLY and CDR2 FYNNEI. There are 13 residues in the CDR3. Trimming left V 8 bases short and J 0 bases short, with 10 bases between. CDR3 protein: CASHRDLNTEAFF. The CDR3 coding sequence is TGTGCCAGCCACCGGGATTTGAACACTGAAGCTTTCTTT.

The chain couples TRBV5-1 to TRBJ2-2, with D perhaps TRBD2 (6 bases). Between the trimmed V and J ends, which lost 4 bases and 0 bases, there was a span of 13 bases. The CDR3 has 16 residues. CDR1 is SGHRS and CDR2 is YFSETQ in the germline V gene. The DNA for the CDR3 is TGCGCCAGCAGCCCCAGCGGAGGGGCGAACACCGGGGAGCTGTTTTTT. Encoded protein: CASSPSGGANTGELFF.

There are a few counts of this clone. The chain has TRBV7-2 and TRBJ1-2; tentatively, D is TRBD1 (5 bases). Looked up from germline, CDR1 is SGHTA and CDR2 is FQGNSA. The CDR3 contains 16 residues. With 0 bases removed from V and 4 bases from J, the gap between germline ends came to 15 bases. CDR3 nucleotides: TGTGCCAGCAGCTTAGCGAGTGCAGGGCTTGGCTATGGCTACACCTTC. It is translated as CASSLASAGLGYGYTF.

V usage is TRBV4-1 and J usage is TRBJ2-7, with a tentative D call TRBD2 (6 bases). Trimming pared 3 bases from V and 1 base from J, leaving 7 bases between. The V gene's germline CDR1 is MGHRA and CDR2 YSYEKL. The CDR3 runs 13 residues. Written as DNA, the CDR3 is TGCGCCAGCAGCCACCGGGAGTCCTACGAGCAGTACTTC. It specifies CASSHRESYEQYF.

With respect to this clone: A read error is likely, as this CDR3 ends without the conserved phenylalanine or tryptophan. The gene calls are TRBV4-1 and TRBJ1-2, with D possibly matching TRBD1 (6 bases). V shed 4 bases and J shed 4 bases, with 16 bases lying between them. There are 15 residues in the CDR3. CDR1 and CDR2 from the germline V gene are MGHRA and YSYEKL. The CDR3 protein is CASSLGTSDFYGYTL. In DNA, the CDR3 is TGCGCCAGCAGCCTAGGGACATCTGATTTCTATGGCTACACCCTC.

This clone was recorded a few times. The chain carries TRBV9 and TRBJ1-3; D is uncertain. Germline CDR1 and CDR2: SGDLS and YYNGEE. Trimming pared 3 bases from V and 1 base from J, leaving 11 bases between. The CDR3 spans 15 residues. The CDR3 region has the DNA TGTGCCAGCAGCGGCCAAGGACTGTCTGGAAACACCATATATTTT. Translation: CASSGQGLSGNTIYF.

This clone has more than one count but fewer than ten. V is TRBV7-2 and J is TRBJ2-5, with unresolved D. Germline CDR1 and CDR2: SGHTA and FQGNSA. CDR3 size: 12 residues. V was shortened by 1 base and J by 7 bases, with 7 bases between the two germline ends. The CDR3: CASSLDQRTQYF. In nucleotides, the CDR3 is TGTGCCAGCAGCTTAGACCAGCGGACCCAGTACTTC.

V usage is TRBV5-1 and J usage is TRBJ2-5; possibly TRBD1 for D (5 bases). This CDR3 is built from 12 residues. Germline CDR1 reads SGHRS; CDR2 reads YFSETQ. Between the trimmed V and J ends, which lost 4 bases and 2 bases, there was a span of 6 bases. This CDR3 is CASSRGQETQYF. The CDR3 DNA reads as TGCGCCAGCAGCAGGGGACAAGAGACCCAGTACTTC.

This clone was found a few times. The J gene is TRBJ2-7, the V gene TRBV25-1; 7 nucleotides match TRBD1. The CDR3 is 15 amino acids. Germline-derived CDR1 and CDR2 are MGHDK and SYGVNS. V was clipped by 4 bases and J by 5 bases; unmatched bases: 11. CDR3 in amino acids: CASSGWGQKRDEQYF. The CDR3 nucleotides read TGTGCCAGCAGTGGGTGGGGACAGAAAAGGGACGAGCAGTACTTC.

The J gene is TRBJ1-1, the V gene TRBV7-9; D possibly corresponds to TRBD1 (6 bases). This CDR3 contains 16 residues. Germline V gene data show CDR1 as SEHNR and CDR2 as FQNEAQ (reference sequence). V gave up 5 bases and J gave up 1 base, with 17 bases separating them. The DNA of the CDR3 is TGTGCCAGCAGCCCACAGGGAACTGGTTCGAACACTGAAGCTTTCTTT. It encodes CASSPQGTGSNTEAFF.

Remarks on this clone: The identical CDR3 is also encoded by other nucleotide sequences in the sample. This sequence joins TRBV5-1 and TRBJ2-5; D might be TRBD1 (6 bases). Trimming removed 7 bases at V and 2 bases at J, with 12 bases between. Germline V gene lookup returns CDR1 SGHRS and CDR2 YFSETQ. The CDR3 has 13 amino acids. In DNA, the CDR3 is TGCGCCAGCTCCCTCCAGGGGCAAGAGACCCAGTACTTC. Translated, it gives CASSLQGQETQYF. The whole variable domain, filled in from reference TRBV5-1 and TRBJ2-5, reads KAGVTQTPRYLIKTRGQQVTLSCSPISGHRSVSWYQQTPGQGLQFLFEYFSETQRNKGNFPGRFSGRQFSNSRSEMNVSTLELGDSALYLCASSLQGQETQYFGPGTRLLVL.

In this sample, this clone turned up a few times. The CDR3 DNA sequence: TGTGCCAGCAGCTTAGACAGGGGGCCAACATGGACCCAGTACTTC. It yields the protein CASSLDRGPTWTQYF. The rearrangement uses TRBV11-2 and TRBJ2-5; 8 nucleotides align to TRBD1. Germline-derived CDR1 and CDR2 are SGHAT and FQNNGV. The CDR3 consists of 15 residues. The V and J ends lost 0 bases and 7 bases, in that order; junction bases with no gene match: 7.

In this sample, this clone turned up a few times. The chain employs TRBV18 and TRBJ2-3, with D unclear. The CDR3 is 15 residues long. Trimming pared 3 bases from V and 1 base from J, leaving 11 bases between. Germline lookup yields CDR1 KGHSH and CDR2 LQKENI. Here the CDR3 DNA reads TGTGCCAGCTCACCCCAGAGGCCGGGCACAGATACGCAGTATTTT. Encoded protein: CASSPQRPGTDTQYF.

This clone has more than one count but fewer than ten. This CDR3 is CASSPLDSSYEQYF. CDR3 nucleotides: TGTGCCAGCAGCCCACTCGATAGCTCCTACGAGCAGTACTTC. V usage is TRBV7-7 and J usage is TRBJ2-7; D is uncertain. The CDR3 totals 14 residues. CDR1 is SSHAT, CDR2 FNYEAQ, per germline (reference sequence). V was pared by 5 bases and J by 0 bases, with 11 bases between.

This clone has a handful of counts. This CDR3 reads CASSADKAFYGYTF. CDR3 in DNA: TGTGCCAGCAGCGCGGACAAGGCTTTCTATGGCTACACCTTC. The chain couples TRBV5-8 to TRBJ1-2; TRBD1 might be the D (5 bases). Trimming shortened V by 4 bases and J by 4 bases, and 14 bases separated the two germline ends. The germline CDR1 and CDR2 sequences are SGHTS and YDEGEE. CDR3 size: 14 residues. Variable domain in full (rest from reference TRBV5-8 and TRBJ1-2): EAGVTQSPTHLIKTRGQQATLRCSPISGHTSVYWYQQALGLGLQFLLWYDEGEERNRGNFPPRFSGRQFPNYSSELNVNALELEDSALYLCASSADKAFYGYTFGSGTRLTVV.

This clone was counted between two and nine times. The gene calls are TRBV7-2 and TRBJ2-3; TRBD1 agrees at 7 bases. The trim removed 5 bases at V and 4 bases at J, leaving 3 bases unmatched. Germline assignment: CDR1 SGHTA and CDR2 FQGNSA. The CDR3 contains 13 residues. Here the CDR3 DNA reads TGTGCCAGCAGCACACAGGGGTCAGATACGCAGTATTTT. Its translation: CASSTQGSDTQYF.